The next 27 T cell receptor beta chains were all read from a single sample in a study of cytomegalovirus exposure and HLA in healthy donors. Researchers ran the PCR with 60 Vbeta and 13 Jbeta primers. TCRdb's table, derived via immunoSEQ multiplex PCR, lists solely in-frame clones and lacks some. In the table there are around 100,000 clones, approximately 80% of which are singletons. The specimen was PBMCs. These receptors all come from a woman under 30 in good health and CMV-seropositive.

The rearrangement links TRBV4-1 to TRBJ1-4; 9 bases map to TRBD1. V shed 1 base and J 3 bases; nucleotides not matched to a gene: 6. Germline values: CDR1 MGHRA, CDR2 YSYEKL. This CDR3 contains 17 residues. CDR3 bases: TGCGCCAGCAGCCAAGGGACAGGGGACGCGTCTAATGAAAAACTGTTTTTT. Its translation: CASSQGTGDASNEKLFF.

The chain employs TRBV11-2 and TRBJ2-7, with TRBD1 identical over 9 bases. J gave up 3 bases and V 5 bases, and 5 bases lay outside the gene matches. The length of the CDR3 is 14 residues. Germline V CDR1 and CDR2: SGHAT, FQNNGV. CDR3 residues: CASSRQGEIYEQYF. CDR3 bases: TGTGCCAGCAGCCGACAGGGGGAAATCTACGAGCAGTACTTC.

V usage is TRBV6-1 and J usage is TRBJ2-7, with D possibly TRBD1 on 6 matching bases. The germline V and J ends were trimmed by 2 bases and 4 bases, with 12 bases remaining between them. The length of the CDR3 is 14 residues. Germline V gene sequence: CDR1 MNHNS, CDR2 SASEGT. Written as DNA, the CDR3 is TGTGCCAGCAGTGAAAGGGGCAGGGGATACGAGCAGTACTTC. The encoded protein is CASSERGRGYEQYF.

The CDR3 sequence is CASSSYPGNTIYF. The CDR3 DNA reads as TGTGCCAGCAGCTCCTATCCCGGAAACACCATATATTTT. The chain carries TRBV7-2 and TRBJ1-3; D uncertain. V was cut by 4 bases and J by 4 bases, with 8 bases left in between. CDR1 SGHTA and CDR2 FQGNSA come from the germline V gene. The CDR3 has 13 residues.

The chain links TRBV2 to TRBJ2-7, with D uncertain. V lost 5 bases to trimming and J lost 6 bases, with 11 bases between them. The germline V gene encodes CDR1 SNHLY and CDR2 FYNNEI. The CDR3 extends over 12 amino acids. The CDR3 loop reads CASSLWAAEQYF. DNA for the CDR3: TGTGCCAGCAGTTTATGGGCAGCCGAGCAGTACTTC.

J is TRBJ2-5 and V is TRBV5-1; 11 nucleotides match TRBD2. The germline V gene encodes CDR1 SGHRS and CDR2 YFSETQ. Unmatched junction bases numbered 14, after V lost 2 bases and J lost 5 bases. There are 18 residues in the CDR3. For the CDR3, the DNA is TGCGCCAGCAGCTTAACCCCTGGGACTAGCGGCGGAAGGGAGACCCAGTACTTC. Residues: CASSLTPGTSGGRETQYF.

The sample holds one count of this clone. V usage is TRBV7-8 and J usage is TRBJ1-1; the D is unclear. Trimming took off 5 bases at V and 3 bases at J, with 22 bases between the two ends. CDR1 and CDR2 from the germline V gene are SGHVS and FQNEAQ. This CDR3 has 17 amino acids. The CDR3 DNA sequence: TGTGCCAGCAGCCAATTTCGGATCGGCCGGAGGGACACTGAAGCTTTCTTT. Protein product: CASSQFRIGRRDTEAFF.

The J gene is TRBJ1-1, the V gene TRBV5-4; D may be TRBD1 (5 bases). The germline gives CDR1 SGHNT, CDR2 YYREEE (reference sequence). This CDR3 comprises 14 residues. V lost 4 bases, J lost 1 base, and 11 bases lay in between. The CDR3 DNA is TGTGCCAGCAGCGCCGCAGGGCGGAACACTGAAGCTTTCTTT. This gives the protein CASSAAGRNTEAFF.

The rearrangement uses TRBV28 and TRBJ1-1; 8 bases align to TRBD1. There are 13 residues in the CDR3. V dropped 8 bases and J dropped 3; count of bases not matched to a gene: 5. The germline gives CDR1 MDHEN, CDR2 SYDVKM. The CDR3 protein is CASSQGADTEAFF. The CDR3, as DNA: TGTGCCAGCTCGCAGGGGGCAGACACTGAAGCTTTCTTT.

This clone showed up just a few times. The V call is TRBV7-2, the J call TRBJ2-5, with D tentatively TRBD2 (5 bases). The CDR3 length is 14 residues. The germline V gene has CDR1 SGHTA and CDR2 FQGNSA. V lost 2 bases, J lost 2 bases, and 9 bases lay in between. The CDR3 loop reads CASSLSPGQETQYF. The CDR3 DNA follows: TGTGCCAGCAGCTTAAGCCCGGGGCAAGAGACCCAGTACTTC.

The chain couples TRBV19 to TRBJ1-4; tentative D call: TRBD1 (5 bases). The CDR3 extends over 14 amino acids. Per the germline V gene, CDR1 is LNHDA and CDR2 is SQIVND (reference sequence). The V end was cut by 3 bases, the J end by 8 bases, with 13 bases between. This chain's CDR3 is CASSMRGTSEKLFF. DNA of the CDR3: TGTGCCAGTAGTATGCGCGGGACTTCAGAAAAACTGTTTTTT.

The genes are TRBV5-6 and TRBJ2-7; TRBD1 agrees at 7 bases. Germline-derived CDR1 and CDR2 are SGHDT and YYEEEE. V gave up 4 bases and J gave up 6 bases; unmatched junction bases: 1. The CDR3 sequence is 11 residues long. The CDR3 bases are TGTGCCAGCAGCAGACAGGGCGAGCAGTACTTC. This codes for CASSRQGEQYF. The complete variable domain, with remaining parts taken from reference TRBV5-6 and TRBJ2-7, reads DAGVTQSPTHLIKTRGQQVTLRCSPKSGHDTVSWYQQALGQGPQFIFQYYEEEERQRGNFPDRFSGHQFPNYSSELNVNALLLGDSALYLCASSRQGEQYFGPGTRLTVT.

V and J are TRBV5-1 and TRBJ2-3, with 9 bases aligning to TRBD2. Germline lookup yields CDR1 SGHRS and CDR2 YFSETQ. The CDR3 loop spans 16 amino acids. J gave up 5 bases and V 0 bases, and 7 bases lay outside the gene matches. CDR3 in amino acids: CASSLGRGSGGDTQYF. CDR3 sequence (DNA): TGCGCCAGCAGCTTGGGTAGGGGTAGCGGGGGAGATACGCAGTATTTT.

The chain has TRBV4-1 and TRBJ2-5; 7 bases agree with TRBD2. The ends lost 3 bases at V and 4 bases at J; junction bases unmatched: 11. This CDR3 is built from 16 residues. Germline loops: CDR1 MGHRA, CDR2 YSYEKL. The CDR3 DNA reads TGCGCCAGCAGCCAGCCAGTACGGGGGGTGAGAGAGACCCAGTACTTC. Residues: CASSQPVRGVRETQYF.

This sequence joins TRBV30 and TRBJ2-7; 10 bases line up with TRBD1. Trimming took 0 bases from V and 7 from J; bases not matched to a gene: 9. The CDR3 loop spans 15 amino acids. Germline CDR1 GTSNPN, CDR2 SVGIG (reference sequence). CDR3 protein: CAWSVRRQGAKEQYF. The CDR3 nucleotides read TGTGCCTGGAGTGTACGAAGACAGGGGGCGAAGGAGCAGTACTTC.

The chain recombines TRBV6-5 with TRBJ1-5; possibly TRBD1 for D (5 bases). The CDR3 length is 13 residues. V lost 10 bases, J lost 2 bases, and 12 bases lay in between. Germline loops: CDR1 MNHEY, CDR2 SVGAGI. CDR3 region: CATAGDGNQPQHF. DNA for the CDR3: TGTGCCACCGCGGGGGACGGCAATCAGCCCCAGCATTTT.

This chain joins TRBV7-3 and TRBJ1-1; 11 bases line up with TRBD1. With V trimmed by 4 bases and J by 5 bases, 6 bases remained unmatched. The CDR3 has 15 residues. Germline CDR1 reads SGHTA; CDR2 reads FQGTGA. The CDR3 here is CASSWDRGSWTEAFF. In nucleotides, the CDR3 is TGTGCCAGCAGCTGGGACAGGGGGAGTTGGACTGAAGCTTTCTTT.

This chain uses TRBV5-1 with TRBJ1-1; D is undetermined. The germline V gene has CDR1 SGHRS and CDR2 YFSETQ. The CDR3 has 13 amino acids. V was pared by 2 bases and J by 1 base, with 6 bases between. In nucleotides, the CDR3 is TGCGCCAGCAGCTTTTCAGGGAACACTGAAGCTTTCTTT. This gives the protein CASSFSGNTEAFF.

This clone was seen just once. J is TRBJ2-1 and V is TRBV5-1, with TRBD2 matching 7 bases. The CDR3 spans 13 residues. Germline V gene sequence: CDR1 SGHRS, CDR2 YFSETQ. V lost 4 bases, J lost 8 bases, and 6 bases stayed unmatched. This chain's CDR3 is CASSLDAGDEQFF. The CDR3 DNA sequence: TGCGCCAGCAGCCTTGACGCGGGGGATGAGCAGTTCTTC.

This clone was observed a few times. The rearrangement uses TRBV9 and TRBJ1-4, with TRBD1 matching over 10 bases. V lost 3 bases to trimming and J lost 8 bases; unmatched junction nucleotides: 7. There are 15 residues in the CDR3. The germline CDR1 and CDR2 sequences are SGDLS and YYNGEE. CDR3: CASSGKTGGGEKLFF. The CDR3 nucleotides are TGTGCCAGCAGCGGAAAGACAGGGGGCGGAGAAAAACTGTTTTTT.

The chain has TRBV5-3 and TRBJ1-1; 7 bases line up with TRBD1. TRBV5-3 is flagged as an ORF with uncertain function. V lost 8 bases, J lost 1 base, and 2 bases stayed unmatched. The CDR3 has 12 residues. The CDR3 loop is CASPGGNTEAFF. For the CDR3, the DNA is TGTGCCAGCCCAGGGGGGAACACTGAAGCTTTCTTT.

This clone was observed a few times. The V call is TRBV7-8, the J call TRBJ2-7; 9 nucleotides align to TRBD2. Looked up from germline, CDR1 is SGHVS and CDR2 is FQNEAQ. The V gene end was trimmed by 0 bases and the J gene end by 2 bases; junction bases not matched to a gene: 11. This CDR3 spans 18 amino acids. CDR3 nucleotide sequence: TGTGCCAGCAGCTTAGCGGTTGGCGGGAGGGGTGTCCCCTACGAGCAGTACTTC. Its translation is CASSLAVGGRGVPYEQYF. Variable domain in full (rest from reference TRBV7-8 and TRBJ2-7): GAGVSQSPRYKVAKRGQDVALRCDPISGHVSLFWYQQALGQGPEFLTYFQNEAQLDKSGLPSDRFFAERPEGSVSTLKIQRTQQEDSAVYLCASSLAVGGRGVPYEQYFGPGTRLTVT.

The rearrangement joins TRBV7-8 to TRBJ2-7; 8 bases align to TRBD2. J lost 7 bases, V lost 5 bases, and 13 bases had no gene match. The germline gives CDR1 SGHVS, CDR2 FQNEAQ. The CDR3 loop spans 15 amino acids. The CDR3 nucleotides read TGTGCCAGCAGCCCAACTAGCGGTTGGTACGTGGAGCAGTACTTC. This sequence encodes CASSPTSGWYVEQYF.

The gene calls are TRBV5-1 and TRBJ1-2, with 7 bases aligning to TRBD1. From germline, CDR1 is SGHRS and CDR2 YFSETQ. The CDR3 loop spans 14 amino acids. V lost 3 bases and J lost 8; bases outside the gene matches: 10. The CDR3 loop reads CASSWGQIGDGYTF. In nucleotides, the CDR3 is TGCGCCAGCAGCTGGGGACAGATCGGGGACGGCTACACCTTC.

The chain couples TRBV6-5 to TRBJ2-2, with a weak D call TRBD1 (6 bases). The CDR3 covers 13 residues. Trimming took off 3 bases at V and 6 bases at J, with 8 bases between the two ends. CDR1 is MNHEY, CDR2 SVGAGI, per germline. CDR3 coding DNA: TGTGCCAGCAGTTATGGGGGCCCCGGGGAGCTGTTTTTT. This translates into CASSYGGPGELFF.

This rearrangement joins TRBV30 to TRBJ2-3; 12 bases agree with TRBD2. With 2 bases clipped from V and 3 bases from J, the junction kept 15 bases outside the gene matches. This CDR3 spans 19 amino acids. CDR1 is GTSNPN and CDR2 is SVGIG in the germline V gene (reference sequence). CDR3 in amino acids: CAWSLPVLLAGGPTDTQYF. The CDR3 bases are TGTGCCTGGAGTTTACCCGTTCTACTAGCGGGAGGTCCTACAGATACGCAGTATTTT.

The chain recombines TRBV5-1 with TRBJ1-4; 8 nucleotides line up with TRBD1. The germline gives CDR1 SGHRS, CDR2 YFSETQ. The CDR3 spans 15 residues. After removal of 4 bases from V and 4 bases from J, the junction contained 6 bases not matched to a gene. The CDR3 DNA follows: TGCGCCAGCAGCGCCCAGGGGGCAGGTAATGAAAAACTGTTTTTT. It is translated as CASSAQGAGNEKLFF.